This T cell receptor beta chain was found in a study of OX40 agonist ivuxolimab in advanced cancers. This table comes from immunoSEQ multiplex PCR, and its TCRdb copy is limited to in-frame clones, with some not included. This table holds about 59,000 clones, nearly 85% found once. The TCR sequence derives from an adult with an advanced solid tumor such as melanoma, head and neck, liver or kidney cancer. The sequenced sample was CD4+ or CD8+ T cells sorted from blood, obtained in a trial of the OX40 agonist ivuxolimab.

The CDR3, as DNA: TGTGCCAGCAGTGAAGGGGGCTACGAGCAGTACTTC. This gives the protein CASSEGGYEQYF. V gene TRBV6-1 combines with J gene TRBJ2-7; D unresolved. Germline CDR1 is MNHNS and CDR2 is SASEGT. CDR3 length equals 12 residues. The V gene lost 1 base and the J gene lost 3 bases, with 4 bases spanning the gap.